The T cell receptor (beta chain) under discussion was sequenced for a study of shared clonotypes between healthy human individuals. Looking at the study overall: Donor composition was a couple of women and a few men, aged 18 to 49.

Samples underwent the assay at deep level. Measured with immunoSEQ multiplex PCR; TCRdb has only the in-frame clones, and not every one. The sample has around 2.5 million clones, 93% seen once. This clone was seen only a few times. Its antigen is unidentified. A junction end diverges from the germline sequence, so it may reflect a read error. Study-wide points: Represented diversity (both genetic and exposure-history) was limited by the small number of donors. Estimated clonotype richness was generally higher in naive than memory subsets.

Germline values: CDR1 SNHLY, CDR2 FYNNEI. The CDR3 sequence is 14 residues long. Material: naive CD4+ T cells from PBMCs. Indicated subset: CD45RA+ positively selected. The sequence came from a man aged 18-30 years in good health. Some clones in this sample may be carry-over from other donors' samples. The V gene is TRBV2, the J gene TRBJ1-5; D not certain. The CDR3 sequence is CASRDREGNQPQHF. The CDR3 DNA follows: TGTGCCAGCCGTGACCGGGAGGGCAATCAGCCCCAGCATTTT.